Detailed here is one TCR beta chain. What it binds is not known. Germline loops: CDR1 SSHAT, CDR2 FNYEAQ (reference sequence). The CDR3 length is 13 residues. TRB cDNA was prepared as libraries by UMI-labeled 5' RACE. TCRdb re-called the 5' RACE reads and catalogs CDR3 proteins one per entry, DNA excluded. The record lists 100,000 to 150,000 distinct CDR3 sequences, of which the ten most abundant hold roughly 0.6%. The data belong to a study of CXCR3-negative and CXCR3-positive naive CD8 T cells. Study-level results: CXCR3-positive naive cells had TRB CDR3s that were more hydrophobic than CXCR3-negative naive cells had.

The sample comprised naive CXCR3+ CD8+ T cells from blood. Subset defined: CD45RO-CCR7+CD27+CD95- naive CD8+ T cells expressing CXCR3 (TNR3+). This TCR came from a human donor in good health. Some clones in this sample may be carry-over from other donors' samples. This chain uses TRBV7-7 with TRBJ2-7; the TCRdb D gene call, TRBD1, has no DNA to confirm it. This chain's CDR3 is CASSSGREYEQYF.